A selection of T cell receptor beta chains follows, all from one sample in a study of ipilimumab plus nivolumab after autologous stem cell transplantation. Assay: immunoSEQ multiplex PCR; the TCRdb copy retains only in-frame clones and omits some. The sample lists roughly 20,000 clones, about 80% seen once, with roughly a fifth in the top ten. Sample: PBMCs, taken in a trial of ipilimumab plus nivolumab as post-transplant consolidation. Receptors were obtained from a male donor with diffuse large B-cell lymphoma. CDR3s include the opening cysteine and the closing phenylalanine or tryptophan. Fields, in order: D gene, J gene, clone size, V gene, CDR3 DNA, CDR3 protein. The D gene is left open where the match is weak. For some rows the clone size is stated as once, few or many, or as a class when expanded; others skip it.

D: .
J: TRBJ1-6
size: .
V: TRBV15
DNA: TGTGCCACCAGTTTAACCATCGGCAGGGTCGGTTCACCCCTCCACTTT
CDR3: CATSLTIGRVGSPLHF

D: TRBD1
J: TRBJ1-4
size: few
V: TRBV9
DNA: TGTGCCAGCAGCGTAGGGGACCGACAGGGCCTCGAAAAACTGTTTTTT
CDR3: CASSVGDRQGLEKLFF

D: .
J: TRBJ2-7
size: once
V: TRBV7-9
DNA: TGTGCCAGCAGCTTACAGGGATCCGAGCAGTACTTC
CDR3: CASSLQGSEQYF

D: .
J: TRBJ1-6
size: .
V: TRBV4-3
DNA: TGCGCCAGCAGCCAAGATGGGTTTCGCGTCAGACATAATTCACCCCTCCACTTT
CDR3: CASSQDGFRVRHNSPLHF

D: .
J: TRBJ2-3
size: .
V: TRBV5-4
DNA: TGTGCCAGCAGCCCTGAATTCTCTATGATAGATACGCAGTATTTT
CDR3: CASSPEFSMIDTQYF

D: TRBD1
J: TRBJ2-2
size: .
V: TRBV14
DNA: TGTGCCAGCAGCCGCCTCGGGACAGCGAACACCGGGGAGCTGTTTTTT
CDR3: CASSRLGTANTGELFF

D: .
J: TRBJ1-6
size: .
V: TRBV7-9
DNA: TGTGCCAGCAGCTTAGCGACGGGGGGCCCTTCACCCCTCCACTTT
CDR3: CASSLATGGPSPLHF

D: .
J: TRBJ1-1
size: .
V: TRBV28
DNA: TGTGCCAGCAATTCGGCAGGGAAGAACACTGAAGCTTTCTTT
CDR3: CASNSAGKNTEAFF

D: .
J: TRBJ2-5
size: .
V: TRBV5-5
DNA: TGTGCCAGCAGCTTGACAGGGCCCCAAGAGACCCAGTACTTC
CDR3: CASSLTGPQETQYF

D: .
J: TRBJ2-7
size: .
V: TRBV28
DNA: TGTGCCAGCAGTCCCCCCGTTATATCCCTACAGTACTTC
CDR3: CASSPPVISLQYF

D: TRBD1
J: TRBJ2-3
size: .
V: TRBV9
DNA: TGTGCCAGCAGCGTAGAAGGACAGGGTACAGATACGCAGTATTTT
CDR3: CASSVEGQGTDTQYF

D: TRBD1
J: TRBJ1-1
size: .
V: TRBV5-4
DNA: TGTGCCAGCAGCACAGGGGTGAACACTGAAGCTTTCTTT
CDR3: CASSTGVNTEAFF

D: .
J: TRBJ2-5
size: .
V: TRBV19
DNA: TGTGCCAGTAGTATAGGTATGGTCGGGTACCAAGAGACCCAGTACTTC
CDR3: CASSIGMVGYQETQYF

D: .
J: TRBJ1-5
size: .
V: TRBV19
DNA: TGTGCCAGTAGTATGCAGGGGAGGTTGCAGCCCCAGCATTTT
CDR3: CASSMQGRLQPQHF

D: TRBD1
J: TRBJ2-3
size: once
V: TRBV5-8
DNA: TGTGCCAGCAGCTATGTCAGGGGGCAGACAGATACGCAGTATTTT
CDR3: CASSYVRGQTDTQYF

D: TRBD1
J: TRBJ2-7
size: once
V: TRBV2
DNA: TGTGCCAGCAGTTTACCGGGACAGGACTACGAGCAGTACTTC
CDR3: CASSLPGQDYEQYF

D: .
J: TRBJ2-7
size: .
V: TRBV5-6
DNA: TGTGCCAGCAGCCTGACAGCTAACACGGCACCCTACGAGCAGTACTTC
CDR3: CASSLTANTAPYEQYF

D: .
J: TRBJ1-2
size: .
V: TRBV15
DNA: TGTGCCACCAGCAGAGAATCTTATGGCTACACCTTC
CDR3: CATSRESYGYTF

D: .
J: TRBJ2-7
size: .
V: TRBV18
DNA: TGTGCCAGCTCTCCAGGGGGACTGTCCTACGAGCAGTACTTC
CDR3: CASSPGGLSYEQYF

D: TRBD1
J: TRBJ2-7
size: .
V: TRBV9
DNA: TGTGCCAGCAGCGCAGGGACAGCTAATTACGAGCAGTACTTC
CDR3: CASSAGTANYEQYF

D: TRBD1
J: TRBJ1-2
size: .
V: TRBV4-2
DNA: TGTGCCAGCAGCTGGACAGGGGGCGGCTATGGCTACACCTTC
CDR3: CASSWTGGGYGYTF

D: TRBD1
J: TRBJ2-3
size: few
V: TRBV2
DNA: TGTGCCAGCAGTACGGGACAGGGCACAGATACGCAGTATTTT
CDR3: CASSTGQGTDTQYF

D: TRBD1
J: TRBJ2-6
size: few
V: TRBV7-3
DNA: TGTGCCAGCAGCTACAAGGGACAGGGGACCTCTGGGGCCAACGTCCTGACTTTC
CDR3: CASSYKGQGTSGANVLTF

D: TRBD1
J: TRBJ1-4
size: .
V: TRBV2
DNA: TGTGCCAGCAGTCGGGGACAGGGAGCGACTAATGAAAAACTGTTTTTT
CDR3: CASSRGQGATNEKLFF

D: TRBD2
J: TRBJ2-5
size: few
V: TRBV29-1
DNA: TGCAGCGTTGCCGGGGGGGGGACTCGCGGGGGGACCAGCCAAGAGACCCAGTACTTC
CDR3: CSVAGGGTRGGTSQETQYF

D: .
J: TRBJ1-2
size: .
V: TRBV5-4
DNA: TGTGCCAGCAGCGGGGAGTGGGGGAACTATGGCTACACCTTC
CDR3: CASSGEWGNYGYTF

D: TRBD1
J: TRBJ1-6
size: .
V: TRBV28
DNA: TGTGCCAGCAGTTTAGGGTCGGGACAGGGATCACCCCTCCACTTT
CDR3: CASSLGSGQGSPLHF

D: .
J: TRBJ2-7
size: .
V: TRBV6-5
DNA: TGTGCCAGCAGTCCAGGACCACTCTACCCCTACGAGCAGTACTTC
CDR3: CASSPGPLYPYEQYF

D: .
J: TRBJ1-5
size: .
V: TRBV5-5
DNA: TGTGCCAGCAGCTTGGCGGGACCAGGCGGCCTCAATTTT
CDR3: CASSLAGPGGLNF

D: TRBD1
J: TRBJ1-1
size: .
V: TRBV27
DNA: TGTGCCAGCAGGCCTCAGGGGGGGACTGAAGCTTTCTTT
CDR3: CASRPQGGTEAFF

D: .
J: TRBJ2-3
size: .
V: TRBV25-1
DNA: TGTGCCAGCAGTGACCCGCGGGGTAGCACAGATACGCAGTATTTT
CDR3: CASSDPRGSTDTQYF

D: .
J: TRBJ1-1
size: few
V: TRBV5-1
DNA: TGCGCCAGCACCCCAGGACAGTTGGGAGCTGAAGCTTTCTTT
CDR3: CASTPGQLGAEAFF

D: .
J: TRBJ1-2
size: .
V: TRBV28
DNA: TGTGCCAGCAGTTTATTGACAGCTAACTATGGCTACACCTTC
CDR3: CASSLLTANYGYTF

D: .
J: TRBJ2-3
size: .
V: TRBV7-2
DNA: TGTGCCAGCAGCCCGTTTCAAAGTTTGTCAGATACGCAGTATTTT
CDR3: CASSPFQSLSDTQYF

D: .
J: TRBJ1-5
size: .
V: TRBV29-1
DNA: TGCAGCGCCCGACGGGGGGCCGGTCAGCCCCAGCATTTT
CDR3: CSARRGAGQPQHF

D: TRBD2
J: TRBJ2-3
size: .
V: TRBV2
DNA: TGTGCCAGCAGTAATAGCGGGGGAAGGACAGATACGCAGTATTTT
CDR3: CASSNSGGRTDTQYF

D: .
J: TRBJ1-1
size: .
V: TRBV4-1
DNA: TGCGCCAGCAGCCAAGTGACGGGGCGGGGAATGAACACTGAAGCTTTCTTT
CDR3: CASSQVTGRGMNTEAFF

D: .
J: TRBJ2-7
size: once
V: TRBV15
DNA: TGTGCCACCAGCAGCCTAGCATTACGGGGCTCCTACGAGCAGTACTTC
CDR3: CATSSLALRGSYEQYF

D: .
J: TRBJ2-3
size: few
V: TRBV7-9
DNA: TGTGCCAGCAGCTTAGCGGATACGCAGTATTTT
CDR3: CASSLADTQYF

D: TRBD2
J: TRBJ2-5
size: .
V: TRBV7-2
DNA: TGTGCCAGCAGCTTAAGTAGCGGGGGGGCCGTAGAGACCCAGTACTTC
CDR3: CASSLSSGGAVETQYF

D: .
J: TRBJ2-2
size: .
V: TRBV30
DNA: TGTGCCTGGAGTGTAGTAGCCTCTGGCACCGGGGAGCTGTTTTTT
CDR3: CAWSVVASGTGELFF

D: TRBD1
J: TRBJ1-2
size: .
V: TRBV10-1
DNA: TGCGCCAGCACCGAGAGTTCCCTGCAGGGGGACTATGGCTACACCTTC
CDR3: CASTESSLQGDYGYTF

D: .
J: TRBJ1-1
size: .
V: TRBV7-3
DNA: TGTGCCAGCAGCTTTATCAAGGGGAGGCAAACTGAAGCTTTCTTT
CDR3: CASSFIKGRQTEAFF

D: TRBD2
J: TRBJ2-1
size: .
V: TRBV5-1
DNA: TGCGCCAGCAGCTGGACTAGCGGAGGCTCCTACAATGAGCAGTTCTTC
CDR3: CASSWTSGGSYNEQFF

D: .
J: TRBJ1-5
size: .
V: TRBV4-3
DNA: TGCGCCAGCAGCCAAGCCTCAGGGGCCCAGCCCCAGCATTTT
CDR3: CASSQASGAQPQHF

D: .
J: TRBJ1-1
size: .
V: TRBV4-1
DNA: TGCGCCAGCAGCCAAGATGAGTTTCGGCCGGCGGCCACTGAAGCTTTCTTT
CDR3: CASSQDEFRPAATEAFF

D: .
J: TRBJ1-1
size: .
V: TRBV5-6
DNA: TGTGCCAGCAGCTTGGGCCAGCCCCCTCGAGCTTTCTTT
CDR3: CASSLGQPPRAFF

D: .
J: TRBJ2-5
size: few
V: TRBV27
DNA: TGTGCCAGCAGTTTATTCGGGACCCAGTACTTC
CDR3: CASSLFGTQYF

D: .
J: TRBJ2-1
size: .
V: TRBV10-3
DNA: TGTGCCATCAGTGGCGACAATGAGCAGTTCTTC
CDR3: CAISGDNEQFF

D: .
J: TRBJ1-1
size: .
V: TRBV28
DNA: TGTGCCAGCAGTTGGGGTATGGAGGGAGGGACTGAAGCTTTCTTT
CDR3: CASSWGMEGGTEAFF

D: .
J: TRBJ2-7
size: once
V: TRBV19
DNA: TGTGCCAGTAGTACAAAGGACGAGCAGTACTTC
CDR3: CASSTKDEQYF

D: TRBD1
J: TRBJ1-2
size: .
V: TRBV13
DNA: TGTGCCAGCAGCTTAGCCGGGCCAGGGGGACCTCAAGGTGGCTACACCTTC
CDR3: CASSLAGPGGPQGGYTF

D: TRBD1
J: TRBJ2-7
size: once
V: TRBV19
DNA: TGTGCCAGTAGTATGGGGACAGGGACCTACGAGCAGTACTTC
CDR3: CASSMGTGTYEQYF

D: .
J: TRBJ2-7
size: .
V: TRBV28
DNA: TGTGCCAGCAGTTTAAAGGGCTACGAGCAGTACTTC
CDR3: CASSLKGYEQYF

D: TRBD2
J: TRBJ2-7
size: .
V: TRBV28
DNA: TGTGCCAGCAGTTCACCACCCCGACTAGCGGGGGCTTCTGAGCAGTACTTC
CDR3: CASSSPPRLAGASEQYF

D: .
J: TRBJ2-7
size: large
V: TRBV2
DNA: TGTGCCAGCAGTGAAGGGACAGATCTGGGCTACGAGCAGTACTTC
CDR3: CASSEGTDLGYEQYF

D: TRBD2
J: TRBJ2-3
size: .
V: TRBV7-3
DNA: TGTGCCAGCAGCCAGTCGACTAGCGGGCGCACAGATACGCAGTATTTT
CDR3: CASSQSTSGRTDTQYF